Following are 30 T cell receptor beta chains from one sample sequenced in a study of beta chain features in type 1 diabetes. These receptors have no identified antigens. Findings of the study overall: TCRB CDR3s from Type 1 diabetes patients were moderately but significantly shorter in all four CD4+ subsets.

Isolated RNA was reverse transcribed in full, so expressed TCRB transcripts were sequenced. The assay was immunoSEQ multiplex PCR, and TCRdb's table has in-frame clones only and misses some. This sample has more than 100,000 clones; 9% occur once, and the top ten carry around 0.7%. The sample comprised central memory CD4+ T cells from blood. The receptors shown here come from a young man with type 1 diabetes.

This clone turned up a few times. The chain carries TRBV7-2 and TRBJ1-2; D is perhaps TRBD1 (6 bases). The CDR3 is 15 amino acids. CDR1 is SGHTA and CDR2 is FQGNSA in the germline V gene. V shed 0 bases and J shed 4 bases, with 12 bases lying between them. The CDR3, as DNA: TGTGCCAGCAGCTTAGCAGGACAGCTCATCTATGGCTACACCTTC. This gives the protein CASSLAGQLIYGYTF.

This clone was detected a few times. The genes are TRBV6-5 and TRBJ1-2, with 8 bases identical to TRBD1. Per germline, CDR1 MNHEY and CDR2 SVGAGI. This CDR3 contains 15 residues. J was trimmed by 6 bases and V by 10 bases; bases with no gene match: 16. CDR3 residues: CATSYETGDPNGYTF. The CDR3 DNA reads TGTGCCACGTCTTACGAGACAGGGGATCCGAATGGCTACACCTTC.

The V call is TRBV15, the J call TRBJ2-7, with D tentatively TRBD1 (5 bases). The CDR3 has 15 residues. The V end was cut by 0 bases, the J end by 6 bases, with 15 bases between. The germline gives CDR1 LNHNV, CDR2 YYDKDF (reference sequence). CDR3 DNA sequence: TGTGCCACCAGCAGAGATATTACAGGTTCGAGCGAGCAGTACTTC. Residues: CATSRDITGSSEQYF.

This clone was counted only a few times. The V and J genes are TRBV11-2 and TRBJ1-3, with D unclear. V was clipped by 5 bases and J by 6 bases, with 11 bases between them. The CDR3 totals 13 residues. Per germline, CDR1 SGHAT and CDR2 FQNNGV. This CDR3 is CASSRGMENTIYF. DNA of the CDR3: TGTGCCAGCAGCCGAGGCATGGAAAACACCATATATTTT. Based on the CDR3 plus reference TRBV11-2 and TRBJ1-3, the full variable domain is EAGVAQSPRYKIIEKRQSVAFWCNPISGHATLYWYQQILGQGPKLLIQFQNNGVVDDSQLPKDRFSAERLKGVDSTLKIQPAKLEDSAVYLCASSRGMENTIYFGEGSWLTVV.

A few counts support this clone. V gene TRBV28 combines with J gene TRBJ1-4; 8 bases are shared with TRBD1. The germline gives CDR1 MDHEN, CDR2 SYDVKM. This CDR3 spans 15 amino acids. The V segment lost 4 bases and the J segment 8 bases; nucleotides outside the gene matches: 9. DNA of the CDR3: TGTGCCAGCAGTTCGCCGGGACAGGCGAGGGAAAAACTGTTTTTT. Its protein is CASSSPGQAREKLFF.

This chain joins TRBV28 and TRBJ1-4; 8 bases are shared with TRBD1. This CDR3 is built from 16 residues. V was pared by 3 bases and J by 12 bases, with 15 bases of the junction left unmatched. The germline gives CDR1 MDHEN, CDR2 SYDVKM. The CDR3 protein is CASSFQHPGTGNELFF. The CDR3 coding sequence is TGTGCCAGCAGTTTCCAACACCCCGGGACAGGCAACGAACTGTTTTTT. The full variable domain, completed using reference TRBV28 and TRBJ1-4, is DVKVTQSSRYLVKRTGEKVFLECVQDMDHENMFWYRQDPGLGLRLIYFSYDVKMKEKGDIPEGYSVSREKKERFSLILESASTNQTSMYLCASSFQHPGTGNELFFGSGTQLSVL.

The CDR3 sequence is CASSPVRGGELFF. In DNA, the CDR3 is TGTGCCAGCAGCCCCGTAAGGGGCGGGGAGCTGTTTTTT. This chain joins TRBV7-6 and TRBJ2-2, with a possible D match to TRBD1 (5 bases). The CDR3 is 13 amino acids. With 5 bases removed from V and 7 bases from J, the gap between germline ends came to 11 bases. Germline loops: CDR1 SGHVS, CDR2 FNYEAQ.

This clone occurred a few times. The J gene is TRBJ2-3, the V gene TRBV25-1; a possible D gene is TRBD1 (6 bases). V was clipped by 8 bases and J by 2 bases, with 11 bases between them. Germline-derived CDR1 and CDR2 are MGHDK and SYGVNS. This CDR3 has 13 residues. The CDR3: CASWGPYTDTQYF. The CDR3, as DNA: TGTGCCAGCTGGGGGCCTTACACAGATACGCAGTATTTT.

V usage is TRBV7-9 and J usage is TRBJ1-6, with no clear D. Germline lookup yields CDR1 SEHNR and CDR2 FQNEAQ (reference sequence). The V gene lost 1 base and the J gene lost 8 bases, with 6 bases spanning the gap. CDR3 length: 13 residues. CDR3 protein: CASSLVDYSPLHF. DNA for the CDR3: TGTGCCAGCAGCTTAGTTGACTATTCACCCCTCCACTTT.

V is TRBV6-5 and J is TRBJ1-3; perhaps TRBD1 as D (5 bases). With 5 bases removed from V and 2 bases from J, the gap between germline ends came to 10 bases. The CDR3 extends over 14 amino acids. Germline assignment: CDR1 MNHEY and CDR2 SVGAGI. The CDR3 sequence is CASSQGFPGNTIYF. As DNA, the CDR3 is TGTGCCAGCAGTCAGGGTTTTCCTGGAAACACCATATATTTT.

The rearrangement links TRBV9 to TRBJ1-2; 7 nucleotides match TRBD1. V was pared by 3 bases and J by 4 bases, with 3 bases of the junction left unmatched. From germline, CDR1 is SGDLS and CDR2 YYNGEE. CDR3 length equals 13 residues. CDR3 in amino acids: CASSDTGAYGYTF. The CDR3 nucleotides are TGTGCCAGCAGCGATACAGGGGCCTATGGCTACACCTTC.

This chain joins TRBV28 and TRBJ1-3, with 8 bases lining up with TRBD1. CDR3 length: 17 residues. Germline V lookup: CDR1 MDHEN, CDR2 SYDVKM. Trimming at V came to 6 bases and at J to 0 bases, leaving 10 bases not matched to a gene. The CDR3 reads CASRGTGYFLSGNTIYF. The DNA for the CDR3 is TGTGCCAGCAGAGGGACAGGATATTTTCTCTCTGGAAACACCATATATTTT.

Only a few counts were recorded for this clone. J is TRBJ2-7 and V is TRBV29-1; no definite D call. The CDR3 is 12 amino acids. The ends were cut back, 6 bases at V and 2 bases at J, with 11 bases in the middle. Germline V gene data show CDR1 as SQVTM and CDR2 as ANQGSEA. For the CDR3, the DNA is TGCAGCGTCGGTCAAAATACCTACGAGCAGTACTTC. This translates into CSVGQNTYEQYF.

CDR3 sequence: CASSRTEDSPLHF. CDR3 nucleotide sequence: TGTGCCAGCAGTCGGACTGAAGATTCACCCCTCCACTTT. V gene TRBV6-5 combines with J gene TRBJ1-6; D is ambiguous. V was shortened by 5 bases and J by 8 bases, with 10 bases between the two germline ends. The CDR3 totals 13 residues. Germline V gives CDR1 MNHEY, CDR2 SVGAGI.

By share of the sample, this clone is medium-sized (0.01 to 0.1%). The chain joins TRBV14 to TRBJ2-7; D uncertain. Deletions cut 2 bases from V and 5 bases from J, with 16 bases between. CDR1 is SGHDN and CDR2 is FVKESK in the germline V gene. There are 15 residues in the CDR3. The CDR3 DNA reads TGTGCCAGCAGCCAATTGGGCAGCCAATCCCACGAGCAGTACTTC. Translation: CASSQLGSQSHEQYF.

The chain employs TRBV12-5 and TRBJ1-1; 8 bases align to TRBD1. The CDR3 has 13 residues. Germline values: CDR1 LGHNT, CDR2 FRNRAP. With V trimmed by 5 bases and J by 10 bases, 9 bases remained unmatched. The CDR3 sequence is CASGPGQGRAAFF. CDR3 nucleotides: TGTGCTAGTGGTCCCGGACAGGGCCGGGCAGCTTTCTTT.

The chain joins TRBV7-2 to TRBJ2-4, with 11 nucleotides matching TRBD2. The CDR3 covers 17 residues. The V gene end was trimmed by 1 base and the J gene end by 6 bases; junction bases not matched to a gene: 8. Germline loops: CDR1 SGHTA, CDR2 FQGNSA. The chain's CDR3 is CASSLGASGGIRNIQYF. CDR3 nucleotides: TGTGCCAGCAGCTTAGGAGCTAGCGGGGGGATACGAAACATTCAGTACTTC. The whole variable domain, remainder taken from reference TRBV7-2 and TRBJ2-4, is GAGVSQSPSNKVTEKGKDVELRCDPISGHTALYWYRQSLGQGLEFLIYFQGNSAPDKSGLPSDRFSAERTGGSVSTLTIQRTQQEDSAVYLCASSLGASGGIRNIQYFGAGTRLSVL.

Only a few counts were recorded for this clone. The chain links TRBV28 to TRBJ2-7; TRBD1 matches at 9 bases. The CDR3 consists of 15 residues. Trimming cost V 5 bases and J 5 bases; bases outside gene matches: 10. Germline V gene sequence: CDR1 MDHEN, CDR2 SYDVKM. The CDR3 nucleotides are TGTGCCAGCAGTGACGGCGGGACAGGGCCCCACGAGCAGTACTTC. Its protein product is CASSDGGTGPHEQYF.

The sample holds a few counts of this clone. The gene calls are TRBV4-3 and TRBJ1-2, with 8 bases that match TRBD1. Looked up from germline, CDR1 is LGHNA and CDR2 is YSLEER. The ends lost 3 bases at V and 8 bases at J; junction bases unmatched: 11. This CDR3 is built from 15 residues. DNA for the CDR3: TGCGCCAGCAGCCAGTTGGGGCAGGGGGCGCGCGGCTACACCTTC. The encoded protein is CASSQLGQGARGYTF.

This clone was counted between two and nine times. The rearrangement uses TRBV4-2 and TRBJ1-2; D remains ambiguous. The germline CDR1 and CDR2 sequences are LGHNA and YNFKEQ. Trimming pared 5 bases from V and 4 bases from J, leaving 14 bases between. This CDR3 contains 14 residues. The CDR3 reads CASSLAEGSYGYTF. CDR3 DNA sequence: TGTGCCAGCAGCTTGGCGGAGGGATCCTATGGCTACACCTTC.

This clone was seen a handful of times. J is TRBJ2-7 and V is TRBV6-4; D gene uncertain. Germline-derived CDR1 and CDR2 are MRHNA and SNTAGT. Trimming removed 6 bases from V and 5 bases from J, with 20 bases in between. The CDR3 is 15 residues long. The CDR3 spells CASSPPKSGYHEQYF. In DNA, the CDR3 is TGTGCCAGCAGCCCCCCGAAGTCCGGGTACCACGAGCAGTACTTC.

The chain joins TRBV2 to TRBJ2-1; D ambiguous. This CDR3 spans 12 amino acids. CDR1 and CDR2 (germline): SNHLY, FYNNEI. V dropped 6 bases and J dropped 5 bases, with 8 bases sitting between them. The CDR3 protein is CASRGDNNEQFF. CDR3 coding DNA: TGTGCCAGCAGGGGCGATAACAATGAGCAGTTCTTC.

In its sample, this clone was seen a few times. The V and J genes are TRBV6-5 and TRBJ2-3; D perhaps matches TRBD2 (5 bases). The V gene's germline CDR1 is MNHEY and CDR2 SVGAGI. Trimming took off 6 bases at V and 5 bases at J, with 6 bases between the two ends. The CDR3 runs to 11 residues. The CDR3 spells CASREGDTQYF. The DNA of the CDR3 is TGTGCCAGCAGAGAGGGAGATACGCAGTATTTT.

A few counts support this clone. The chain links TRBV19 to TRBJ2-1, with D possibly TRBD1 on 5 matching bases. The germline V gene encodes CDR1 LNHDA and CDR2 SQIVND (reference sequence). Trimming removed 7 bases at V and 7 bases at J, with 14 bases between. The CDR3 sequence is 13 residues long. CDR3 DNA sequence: TGTGCCAGTACCGGAAGGGGCATGAATGAGCAGTTCTTC. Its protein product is CASTGRGMNEQFF.

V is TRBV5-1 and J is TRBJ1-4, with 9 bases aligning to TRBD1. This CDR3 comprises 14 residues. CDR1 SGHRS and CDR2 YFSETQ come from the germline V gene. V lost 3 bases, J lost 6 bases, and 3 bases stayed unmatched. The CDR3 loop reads CASSSQGADEKLFF. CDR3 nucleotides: TGCGCCAGCAGCTCACAGGGGGCTGATGAAAAACTGTTTTTT.

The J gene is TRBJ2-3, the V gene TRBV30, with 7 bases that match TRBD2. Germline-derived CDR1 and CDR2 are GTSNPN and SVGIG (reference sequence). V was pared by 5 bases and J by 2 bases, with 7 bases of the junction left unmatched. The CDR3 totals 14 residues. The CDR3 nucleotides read TGTGCCTGGGACCTAACTAGCGACACAGATACGCAGTATTTT. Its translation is CAWDLTSDTDTQYF.

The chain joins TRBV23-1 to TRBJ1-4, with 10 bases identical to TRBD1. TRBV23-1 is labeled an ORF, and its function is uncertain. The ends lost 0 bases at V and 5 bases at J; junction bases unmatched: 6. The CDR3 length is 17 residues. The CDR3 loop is CASSQSGTGDENEKLFF. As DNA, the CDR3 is TGCGCCAGCAGTCAATCGGGGACAGGGGATGAAAATGAAAAACTGTTTTTT.

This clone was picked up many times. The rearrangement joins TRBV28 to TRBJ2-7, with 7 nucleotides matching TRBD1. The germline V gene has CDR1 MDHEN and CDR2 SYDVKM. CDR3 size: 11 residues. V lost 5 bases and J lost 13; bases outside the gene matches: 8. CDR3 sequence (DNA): TGTGCCAGCAGTCGACAGGGATGGTTCTACTTC. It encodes CASSRQGWFYF.

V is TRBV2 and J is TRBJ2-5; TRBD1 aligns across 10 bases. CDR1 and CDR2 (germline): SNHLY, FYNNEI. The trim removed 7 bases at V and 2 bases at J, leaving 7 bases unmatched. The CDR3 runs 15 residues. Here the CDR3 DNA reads TGTGCCAGCATGCGGGACAGGGGAAGACAAGAGACCCAGTACTTC. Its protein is CASMRDRGRQETQYF.

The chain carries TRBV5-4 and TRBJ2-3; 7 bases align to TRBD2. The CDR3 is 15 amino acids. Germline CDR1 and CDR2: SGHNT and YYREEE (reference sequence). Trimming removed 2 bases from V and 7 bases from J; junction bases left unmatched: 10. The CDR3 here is CASSFNVAGDNTQYF. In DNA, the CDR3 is TGTGCCAGCAGCTTTAACGTGGCGGGGGATAATACGCAGTATTTT.